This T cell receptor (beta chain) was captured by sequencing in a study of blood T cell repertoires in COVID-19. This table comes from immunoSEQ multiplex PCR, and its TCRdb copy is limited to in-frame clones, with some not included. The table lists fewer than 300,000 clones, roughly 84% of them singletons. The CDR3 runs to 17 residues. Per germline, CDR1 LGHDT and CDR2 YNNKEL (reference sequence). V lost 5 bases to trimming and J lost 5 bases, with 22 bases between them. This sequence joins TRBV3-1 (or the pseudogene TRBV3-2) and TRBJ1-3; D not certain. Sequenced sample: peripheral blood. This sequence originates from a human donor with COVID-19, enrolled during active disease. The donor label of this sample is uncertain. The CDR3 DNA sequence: TGTGCCAGCAGCGTGATAGATCCCATTTACCGCCGAAACACCATATATTTT. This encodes CASSVIDPIYRRNTIYF.